A selection of T cell receptor beta chains follows, all from one sample in a study of blood T cell repertoires in COVID-19. Clones were sequenced by immunoSEQ multiplex PCR, and TCRdb holds only the in-frame ones, with some missing. The data show over 130,000 clones, with about 86% seen just once and 2.5% to 4% held by the top ten. What was sequenced was peripheral blood. Source of these receptors: a man aged 65 to 85 with acute or convalescent COVID-19. The CDR3 runs from the conserved cysteine through the conserved F or W. The D gene is left open where the match is weak. Expanded clones get a size class; other rows say once, few or many, or leave the size out.

CDR3nt	CDR3aa	abundance	v_gene	j_gene	d_gene
TGTGCCAGCTCACCTCGTACCAAGACTAGCGGGAGCTCGGCAGATACGCAGTATTTT	CASSPRTKTSGSSADTQYF	NA	TRBV18	TRBJ2-3	TRBD2
TGTGCCAGAAGCTTACTAGGGGTCCCTTTGAATTCCTACGAGCAGTACTTC	CARSLLGVPLNSYEQYF	NA	TRBV7-5	TRBJ2-7	NA
TGTGCCAGCAGCGGACCCGAACAGGGTGGATTTTTGAATGAGCAGTTCTTC	CASSGPEQGGFLNEQFF	NA	TRBV9	TRBJ2-1	NA
TGTGCCAGCAGTGGATTCAGGGTCTACGAGCAGTACTTC	CASSGFRVYEQYF	NA	TRBV6-4	TRBJ2-7	NA
TGTGCCAGCAGTTACTCGAGGGACAGGGGACAAGAATATAGCAATCAGCCCCAGCATTTT	CASSYSRDRGQEYSNQPQHF	NA	TRBV6-2/TRBV6-3	TRBJ1-5	TRBD1
TGCGCCAGCAGCTTGGATACAGGGGCGAGCACAGATACGCAGTATTTT	CASSLDTGASTDTQYF	NA	TRBV5-1	TRBJ2-3	TRBD1
TGTGCCAGCACCCTACAGAGGAGGCGCAATCAGCCCCAGCATTTT	CASTLQRRRNQPQHF	NA	TRBV28	TRBJ1-5	NA
TGTGCCAGCAGCCCCCGTGGGGGGTTGGACACCGGGGAGCTGTTTTTT	CASSPRGGLDTGELFF	NA	TRBV11-3	TRBJ2-2	NA
TGTGCCAGCAGTTTAGGCTATGAGCAGTTCTTC	CASSLGYEQFF	NA	TRBV27	TRBJ2-1	NA
TGTGCCAGCAGCGCGTCTAGCAGAAACACCGGGGAGCTGTTTTTT	CASSASSRNTGELFF	few	TRBV9	TRBJ2-2	NA
TGTGCCAGCAGTTTTGGGCTCTACGAGCAGTACTTC	CASSFGLYEQYF	NA	TRBV12-3/TRBV12-4	TRBJ2-7	NA
TGTGCCACCCGGGGACAGGGGGCGACAGATACGCAGTATTTT	CATRGQGATDTQYF	NA	TRBV25-1	TRBJ2-3	TRBD1
TGTGCCAGCAGCAGACAGGACAGGGGGCCCTACAATGAGCAGTTCTTC	CASSRQDRGPYNEQFF	NA	TRBV7-3	TRBJ2-1	TRBD1
TGTGCCAGCAGCCAGGGACTAGCGGACTCCTACGAGCAGTACTTC	CASSQGLADSYEQYF	NA	TRBV9	TRBJ2-7	TRBD2
TGCGCCAGCAAAGAACAGGGATCCTACGAGCAGTACTTC	CASKEQGSYEQYF	NA	TRBV5-1	TRBJ2-7	NA
TGTGCCAGCAGCTTGCCAGGGTCCTCCTACGAGCAGTACTTC	CASSLPGSSYEQYF	NA	TRBV7-8	TRBJ2-7	NA
TGTGCCAGCAGACAGATACAGGGGGCTCGCTATGGCTACACCTTC	CASRQIQGARYGYTF	NA	TRBV6-5	TRBJ1-2	TRBD1